The clone carrying this T cell receptor (beta chain) was recorded at least ten times. Its specificity is unknown. The sample belongs to a study of human T cells and chemical hapten exposure. General observations from the study: Correlating positively with patch test score were the PT1 expanded TCR counts.

Indicated time point: pre-sensitization, week 0. The sample's treatment: therapeutic diphenylcyclopropenone sensitization with weekly scalp DPC. The CDR3 covers 16 residues. V shed 1 base and J 7 bases; nucleotides not matched to a gene: 9. Germline-derived CDR1 and CDR2 are SGHVS and FQNEAQ. TCRdb used MiXCR to reprocess the RACE reads, holding one entry per CDR3 protein. Of nearly 110,000 distinct CDR3 sequences in the sample, 9% to 15% were seen once. This TCR came from a woman in her fifties or sixties with alopecia areata. Some clones in this sample may be carry-over from other donors' samples. The sample consisted of whole blood, taken in connection with sensitization to the hapten diphenylcyclopropenone (DPC). The chain couples TRBV7-8 to TRBJ2-1, with TRBD1 matching over 8 bases. DNA of the CDR3: TGTGCCAGCAGCTTAGTATCGACAGGGGAGGCGAATGAGCAGTTCTTC. Translation: CASSLVSTGEANEQFF.